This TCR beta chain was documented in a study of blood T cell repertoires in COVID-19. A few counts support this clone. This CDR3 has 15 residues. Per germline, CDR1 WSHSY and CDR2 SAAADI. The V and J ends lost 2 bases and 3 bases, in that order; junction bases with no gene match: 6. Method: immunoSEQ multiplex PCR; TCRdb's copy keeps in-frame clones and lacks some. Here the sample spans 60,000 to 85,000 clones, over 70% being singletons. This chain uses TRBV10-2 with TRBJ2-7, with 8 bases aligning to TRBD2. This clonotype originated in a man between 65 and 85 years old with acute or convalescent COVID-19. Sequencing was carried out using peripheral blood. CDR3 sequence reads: CASSEGASGLYEQYF. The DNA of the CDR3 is TGCGCCAGCAGTGAGGGGGCTAGCGGGCTCTACGAGCAGTACTTC.